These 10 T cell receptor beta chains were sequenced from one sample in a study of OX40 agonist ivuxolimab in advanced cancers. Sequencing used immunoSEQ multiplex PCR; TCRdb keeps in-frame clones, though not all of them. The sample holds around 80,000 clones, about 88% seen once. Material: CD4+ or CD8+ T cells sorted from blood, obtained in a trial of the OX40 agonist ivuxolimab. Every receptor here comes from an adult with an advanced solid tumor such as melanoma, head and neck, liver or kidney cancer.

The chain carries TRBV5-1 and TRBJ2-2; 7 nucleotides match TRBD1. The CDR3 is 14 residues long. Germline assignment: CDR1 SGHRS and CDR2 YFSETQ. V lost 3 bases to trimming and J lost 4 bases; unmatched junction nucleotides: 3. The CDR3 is CASSSGTVTGELFF. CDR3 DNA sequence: TGCGCCAGCAGCTCCGGGACAGTCACCGGGGAGCTGTTTTTT.

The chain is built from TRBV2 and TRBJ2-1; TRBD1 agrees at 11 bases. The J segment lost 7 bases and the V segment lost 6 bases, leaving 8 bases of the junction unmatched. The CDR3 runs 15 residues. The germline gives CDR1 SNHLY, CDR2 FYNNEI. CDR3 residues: CASSGGTGGRNEQFF. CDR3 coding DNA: TGTGCCAGCAGCGGGGGGACAGGGGGTAGGAATGAGCAGTTCTTC. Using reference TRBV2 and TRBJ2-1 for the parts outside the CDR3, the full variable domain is EPEVTQTPSHQVTQMGQEVILRCVPISNHLYFYWYRQILGQKVEFLVSFYNNEISEKSEIFDDQFSVERPDGSNFTLKIRSTKLEDSAMYFCASSGGTGGRNEQFFGPGTRLTVL.

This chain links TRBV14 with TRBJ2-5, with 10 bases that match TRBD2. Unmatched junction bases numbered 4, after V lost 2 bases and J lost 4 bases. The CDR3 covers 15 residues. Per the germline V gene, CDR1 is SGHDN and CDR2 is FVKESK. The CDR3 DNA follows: TGTGCCAGCAGCCAAATAGCGGGAGGTGTAGAGACCCAGTACTTC. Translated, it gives CASSQIAGGVETQYF.

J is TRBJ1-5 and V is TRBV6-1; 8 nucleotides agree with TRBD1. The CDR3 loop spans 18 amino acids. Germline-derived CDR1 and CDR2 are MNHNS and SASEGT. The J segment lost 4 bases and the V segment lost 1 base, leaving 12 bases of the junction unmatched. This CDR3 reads CASSEVVNQGALNQPQHF. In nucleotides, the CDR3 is TGTGCCAGCAGTGAAGTTGTCAACCAGGGGGCATTGAATCAGCCCCAGCATTTT.

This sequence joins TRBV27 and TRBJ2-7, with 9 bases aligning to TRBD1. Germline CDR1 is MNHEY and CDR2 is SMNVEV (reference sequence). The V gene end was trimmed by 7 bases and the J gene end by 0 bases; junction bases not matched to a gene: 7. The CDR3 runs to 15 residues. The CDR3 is CASKLGTGSSYEQYF. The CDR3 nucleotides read TGTGCCAGCAAGCTAGGGACAGGGAGCTCCTACGAGCAGTACTTC.

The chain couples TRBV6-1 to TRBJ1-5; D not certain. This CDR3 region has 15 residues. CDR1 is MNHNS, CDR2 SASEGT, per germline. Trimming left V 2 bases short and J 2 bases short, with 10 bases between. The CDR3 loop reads CASSETRVGNQPQHF. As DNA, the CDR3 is TGTGCCAGCAGTGAAACAAGGGTTGGCAATCAGCCCCAGCATTTT.

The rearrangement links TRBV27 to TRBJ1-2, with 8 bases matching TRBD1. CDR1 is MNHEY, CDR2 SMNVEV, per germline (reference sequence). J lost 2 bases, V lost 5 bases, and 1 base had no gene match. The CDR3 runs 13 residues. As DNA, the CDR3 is TGTGCCAGCAGTAACAGGGGGAACTATGGCTACACCTTC. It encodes CASSNRGNYGYTF.

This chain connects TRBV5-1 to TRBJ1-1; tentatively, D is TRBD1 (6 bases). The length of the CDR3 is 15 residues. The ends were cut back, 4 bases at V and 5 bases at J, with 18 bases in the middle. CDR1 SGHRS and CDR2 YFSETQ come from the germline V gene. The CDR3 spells CASSPERGRGTEAFF. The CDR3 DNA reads TGCGCCAGCAGCCCGGAAAGAGGCAGGGGAACTGAAGCTTTCTTT.

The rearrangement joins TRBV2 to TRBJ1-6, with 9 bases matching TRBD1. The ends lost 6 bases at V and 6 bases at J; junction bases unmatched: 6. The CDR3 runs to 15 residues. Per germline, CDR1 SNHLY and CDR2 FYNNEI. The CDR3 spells CASRDRGLSNSPLHF. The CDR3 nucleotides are TGTGCCAGCAGGGACAGGGGACTTTCTAATTCACCCCTCCACTTT. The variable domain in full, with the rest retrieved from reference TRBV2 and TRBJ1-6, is EPEVTQTPSHQVTQMGQEVILRCVPISNHLYFYWYRQILGQKVEFLVSFYNNEISEKSEIFDDQFSVERPDGSNFTLKIRSTKLEDSAMYFCASRDRGLSNSPLHFGNGTRLTVT.

The CDR3 reads CASSLSGRQYEQYF. The CDR3, as DNA: TGTGCCAGCAGCTTAAGCGGGAGACAATACGAGCAGTACTTC. The rearrangement uses TRBV11-2 and TRBJ2-7; 8 nucleotides agree with TRBD2. The CDR3 covers 14 residues. Germline V lookup: CDR1 SGHAT, CDR2 FQNNGV. J lost 4 bases, V lost 2 bases, and 4 bases had no gene match.